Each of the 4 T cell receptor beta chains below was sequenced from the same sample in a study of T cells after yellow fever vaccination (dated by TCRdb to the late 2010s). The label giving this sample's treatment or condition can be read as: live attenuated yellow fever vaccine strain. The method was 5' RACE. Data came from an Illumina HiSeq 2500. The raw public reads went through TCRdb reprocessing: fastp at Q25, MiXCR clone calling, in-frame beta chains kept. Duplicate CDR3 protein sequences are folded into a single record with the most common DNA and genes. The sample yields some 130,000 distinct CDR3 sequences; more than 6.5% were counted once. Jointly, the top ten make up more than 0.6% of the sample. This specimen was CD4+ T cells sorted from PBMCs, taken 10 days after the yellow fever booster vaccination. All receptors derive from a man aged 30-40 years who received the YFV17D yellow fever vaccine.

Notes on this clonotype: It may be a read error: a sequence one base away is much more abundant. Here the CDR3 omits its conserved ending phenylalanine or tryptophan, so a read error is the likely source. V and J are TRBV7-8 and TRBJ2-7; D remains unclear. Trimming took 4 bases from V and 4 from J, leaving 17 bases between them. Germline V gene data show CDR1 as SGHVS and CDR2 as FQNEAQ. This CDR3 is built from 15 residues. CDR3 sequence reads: CASSSRWGNGYEQYL. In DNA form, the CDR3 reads TGTGCCAGCAGCTCCCGGTGGGGAAATGGTTACGAGCAGTACTTA.

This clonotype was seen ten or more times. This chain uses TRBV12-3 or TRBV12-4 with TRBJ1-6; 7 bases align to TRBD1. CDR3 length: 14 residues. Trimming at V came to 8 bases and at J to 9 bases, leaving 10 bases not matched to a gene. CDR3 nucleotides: TGTGCCAGCGGACAGGACAGGCTAATTTCACCCCTCCACTTT. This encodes CASGQDRLISPLHF.

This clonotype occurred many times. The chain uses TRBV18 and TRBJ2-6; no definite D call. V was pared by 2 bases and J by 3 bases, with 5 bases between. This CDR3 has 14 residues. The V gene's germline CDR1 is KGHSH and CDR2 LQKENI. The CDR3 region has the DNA TGTGCCAGCTCACCAGGGTATGGGGCCAACGTCCTGACTTTC. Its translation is CASSPGYGANVLTF. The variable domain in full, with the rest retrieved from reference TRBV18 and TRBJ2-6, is NAGVMQNPRHLVRRRGQEARLRCSPMKGHSHVYWYRQLPEEGLKFMVYLQKENIIDESGMPKERFSAEFPKEGPSILRIQQVVRGDSAAYFCASSPGYGANVLTFGAGSRLTVL.

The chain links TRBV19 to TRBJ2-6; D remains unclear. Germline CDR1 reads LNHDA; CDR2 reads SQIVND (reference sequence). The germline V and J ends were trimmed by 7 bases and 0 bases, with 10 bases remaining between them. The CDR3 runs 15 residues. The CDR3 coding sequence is TGTGCCAGTACCCCAGGCTTCTCTGGGGCCAACGTCCTGACTTTC. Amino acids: CASTPGFSGANVLTF.